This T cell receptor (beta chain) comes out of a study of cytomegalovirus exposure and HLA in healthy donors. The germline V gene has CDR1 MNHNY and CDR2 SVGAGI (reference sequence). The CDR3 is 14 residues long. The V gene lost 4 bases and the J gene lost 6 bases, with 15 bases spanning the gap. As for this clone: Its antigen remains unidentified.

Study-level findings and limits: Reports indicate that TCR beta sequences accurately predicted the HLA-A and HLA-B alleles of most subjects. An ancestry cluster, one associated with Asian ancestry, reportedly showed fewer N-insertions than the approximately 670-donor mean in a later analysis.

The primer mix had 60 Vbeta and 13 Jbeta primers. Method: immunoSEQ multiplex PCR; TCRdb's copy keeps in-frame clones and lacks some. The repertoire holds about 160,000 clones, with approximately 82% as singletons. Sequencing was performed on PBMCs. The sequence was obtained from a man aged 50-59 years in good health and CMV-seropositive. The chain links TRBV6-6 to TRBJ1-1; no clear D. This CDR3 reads CASSSLSAKAEAFF. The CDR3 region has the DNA TGTGCCAGCAGTTCACTATCGGCTAAGGCTGAAGCTTTCTTT.